This T cell receptor (beta chain) was sequenced during a study of technical replicates of blood from a few donors. In germline, CDR1 is SEHNR, CDR2 FQNEAQ (reference sequence). V lost 2 bases, J lost 7 bases, and 11 bases lay in between. This CDR3 is 14 amino acids long. Sequencing was performed with immunoSEQ multiplex PCR; in TCRdb, only in-frame clones are kept and a portion is missing. The sample comprises about 70,000 clones, around 91% of which are singletons, and approximately 0.38% rests with the top ten. Sequences were obtained from T cells isolated from PBMCs. The source of this sequence is a human donor in good health. V gene TRBV7-9 combines with J gene TRBJ1-4, with D possibly being TRBD1 (5 bases). The CDR3 protein is CASSLPGYSEKLFF. CDR3 nucleotides: TGTGCCAGCAGCTTACCAGGGTATAGTGAAAAACTGTTTTTT. Variable domain in full (rest from reference TRBV7-9 and TRBJ1-4): DTGVSQNPRHKITKRGQNVTFRCDPISEHNRLYWYRQTLGQGPEFLTYFQNEAQLEKSRLLSDRFSAERPKGSFSTLEIQRTEQGDSAMYLCASSLPGYSEKLFFGSGTQLSVL.